This T cell receptor beta chain was found in a study of T cells in women clearing cervical HPV infection. Turning to the study itself: Donors had HPV16-related CIN3 or worse; 2 had invasive cancer. Cases' blood sampling followed lesion detection by median approximately 150 days (90 to 200). Study-wide results and caveats: TRBV6-7 abundance was lower in cases than controls (0.11% versus 0.16%). Repertoire richness, not evenness, was significantly elevated in CIN3+ cases versus controls.

Repertoires were generated with immunoSEQ multiplex PCR, while TCRdb's copy carries only in-frame clones and drops some. The listing contains about 16,000 clones. In germline, CDR1 is LNHDA, CDR2 SQIVND (reference sequence). This CDR3 has 13 amino acids. With 5 bases removed from V and 4 bases from J, the gap between germline ends came to 11 bases. Notes on this clone: The antigen is not known. The read ends 3 residues before the CDR3 terminus; that terminus is restored from the germline J gene.

The V and J genes are TRBV19 and TRBJ1-1; D is perhaps TRBD1 (5 bases). The sequencing sample was made of blood buffy coat. The TCR originated in a woman aged 18 to 75 with a cervical HPV16 infection that either progressed to CIN3+ or cleared (not recorded which). The sequenced CDR3 bases are TGTGCCAGTAGTCGGCAGGGTTTCACTGAA. It translates to CASSRQGFTE. The whole CDR3 region reads CASSRQGFTEAFF.